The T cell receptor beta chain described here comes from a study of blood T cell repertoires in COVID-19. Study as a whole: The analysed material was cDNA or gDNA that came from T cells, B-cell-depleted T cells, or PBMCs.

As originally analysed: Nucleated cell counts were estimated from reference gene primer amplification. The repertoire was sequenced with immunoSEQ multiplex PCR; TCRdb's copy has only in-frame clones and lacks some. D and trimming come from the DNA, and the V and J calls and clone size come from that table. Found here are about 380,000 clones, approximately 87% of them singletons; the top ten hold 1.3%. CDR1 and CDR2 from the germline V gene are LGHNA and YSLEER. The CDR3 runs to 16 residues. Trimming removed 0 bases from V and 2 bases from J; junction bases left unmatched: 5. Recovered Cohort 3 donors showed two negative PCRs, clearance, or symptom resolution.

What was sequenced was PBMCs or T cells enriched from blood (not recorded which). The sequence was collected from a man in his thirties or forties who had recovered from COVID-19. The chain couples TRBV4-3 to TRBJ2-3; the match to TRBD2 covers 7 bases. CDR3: CASSQEGSGVTDTQYF. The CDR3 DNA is TGCGCCAGCAGCCAAGAGGGAAGCGGGGTCACAGATACGCAGTATTTT.